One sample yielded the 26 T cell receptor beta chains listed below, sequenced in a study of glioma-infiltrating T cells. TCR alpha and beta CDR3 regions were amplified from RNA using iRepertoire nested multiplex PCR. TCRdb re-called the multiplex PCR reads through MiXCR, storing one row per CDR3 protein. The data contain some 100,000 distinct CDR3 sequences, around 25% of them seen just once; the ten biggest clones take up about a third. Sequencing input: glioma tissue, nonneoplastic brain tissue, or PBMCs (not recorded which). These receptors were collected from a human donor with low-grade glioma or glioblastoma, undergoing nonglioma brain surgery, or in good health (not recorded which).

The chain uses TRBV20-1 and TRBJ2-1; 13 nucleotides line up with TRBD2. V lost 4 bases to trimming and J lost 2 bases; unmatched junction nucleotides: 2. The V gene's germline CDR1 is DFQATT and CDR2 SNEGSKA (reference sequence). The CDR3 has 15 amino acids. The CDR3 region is CSATGTSGTYNEQFF. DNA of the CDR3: TGCAGTGCTACCGGGACTAGCGGGACCTACAATGAGCAGTTCTTC.

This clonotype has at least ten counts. The DNA of the CDR3 is TGCGCCAGCAGCCTCAGGGGGCTGGAGACCCAGTACTTC. Its protein product is CASSLRGLETQYF. V is TRBV4-1 and J is TRBJ2-5; 8 bases are shared with TRBD1. This CDR3 comprises 13 residues. J gave up 5 bases and V 4 bases, and 3 bases lay outside the gene matches. Germline CDR1 reads MGHRA; CDR2 reads YSYEKL.

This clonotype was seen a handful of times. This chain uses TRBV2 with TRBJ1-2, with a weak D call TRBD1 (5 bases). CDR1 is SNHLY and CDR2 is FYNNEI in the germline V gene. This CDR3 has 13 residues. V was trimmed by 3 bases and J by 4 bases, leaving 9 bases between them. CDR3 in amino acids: CASSDQGFYGYTF. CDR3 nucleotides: TGTGCCAGCAGTGACCAGGGCTTCTATGGCTACACCTTC. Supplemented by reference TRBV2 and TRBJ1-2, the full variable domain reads EPEVTQTPSHQVTQMGQEVILRCVPISNHLYFYWYRQILGQKVEFLVSFYNNEISEKSEIFDDQFSVERPDGSNFTLKIRSTKLEDSAMYFCASSDQGFYGYTFGSGTRLTVV.

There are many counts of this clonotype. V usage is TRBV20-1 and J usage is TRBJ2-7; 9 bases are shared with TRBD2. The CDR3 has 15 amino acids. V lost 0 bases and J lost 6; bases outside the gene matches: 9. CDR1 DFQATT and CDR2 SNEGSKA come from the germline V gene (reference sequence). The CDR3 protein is CSARDLGQREVEQYF. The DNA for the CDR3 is TGCAGTGCTAGAGATCTGGGCCAGCGGGAGGTCGAGCAGTACTTC.

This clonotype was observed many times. For the CDR3, the DNA is TGTGCCAGCAGTTTTTCTGGACAGGGAAGGGATGGCTACACCTTC. This gives the protein CASSFSGQGRDGYTF. V gene TRBV27 combines with J gene TRBJ1-2; 8 bases match TRBD1. Per germline, CDR1 MNHEY and CDR2 SMNVEV (reference sequence). CDR3 length: 15 amino acids. V lost 3 bases to trimming and J lost 6 bases; unmatched junction nucleotides: 9.

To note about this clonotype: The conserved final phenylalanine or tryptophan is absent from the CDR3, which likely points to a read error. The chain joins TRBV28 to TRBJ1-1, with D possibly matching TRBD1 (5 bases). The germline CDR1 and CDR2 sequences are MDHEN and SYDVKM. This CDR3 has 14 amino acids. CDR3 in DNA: TGTGCCAGTAGTTTACGGGGCCTGAACACTGAAGCTTTCTCT. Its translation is CASSLRGLNTEAFS.

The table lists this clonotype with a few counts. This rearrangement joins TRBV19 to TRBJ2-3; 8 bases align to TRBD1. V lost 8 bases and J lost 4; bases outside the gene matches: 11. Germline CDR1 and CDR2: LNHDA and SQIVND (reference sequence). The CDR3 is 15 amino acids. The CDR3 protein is CASAISGGMADTQYF. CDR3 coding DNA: TGTGCCAGTGCCATTTCAGGGGGCATGGCAGATACGCAGTATTTT.

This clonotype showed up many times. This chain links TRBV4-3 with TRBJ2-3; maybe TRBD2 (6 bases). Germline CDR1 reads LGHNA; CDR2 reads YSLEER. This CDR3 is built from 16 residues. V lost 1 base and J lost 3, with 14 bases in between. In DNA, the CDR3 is TGCGCCAGCAGCCAAGCGGCTAGCGAAGAGACAGATACGCAGTATTTT. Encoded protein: CASSQAASEETDTQYF.

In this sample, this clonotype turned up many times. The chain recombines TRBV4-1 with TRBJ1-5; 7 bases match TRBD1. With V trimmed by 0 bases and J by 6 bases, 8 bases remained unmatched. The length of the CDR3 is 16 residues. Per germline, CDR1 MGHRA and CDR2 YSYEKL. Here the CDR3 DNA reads TGCGCCAGCAGCCAAGATAACAGGGGAGGGAGTCAGCCCCAGCATTTT. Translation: CASSQDNRGGSQPQHF.

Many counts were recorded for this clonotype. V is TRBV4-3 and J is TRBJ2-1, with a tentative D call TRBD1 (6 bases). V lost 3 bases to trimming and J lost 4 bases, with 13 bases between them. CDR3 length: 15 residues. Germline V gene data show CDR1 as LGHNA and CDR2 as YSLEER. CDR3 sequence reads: CASSQRPTGYNEQFF. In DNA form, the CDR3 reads TGCGCCAGCAGCCAGCGTCCGACAGGTTACAATGAGCAGTTCTTC.

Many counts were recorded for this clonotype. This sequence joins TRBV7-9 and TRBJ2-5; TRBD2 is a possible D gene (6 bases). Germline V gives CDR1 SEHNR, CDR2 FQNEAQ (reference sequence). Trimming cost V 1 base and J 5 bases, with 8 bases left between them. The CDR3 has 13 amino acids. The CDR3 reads CASSLVRGETQYF. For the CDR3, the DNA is TGTGCCAGCAGCTTAGTTCGGGGGGAGACCCAGTACTTC.

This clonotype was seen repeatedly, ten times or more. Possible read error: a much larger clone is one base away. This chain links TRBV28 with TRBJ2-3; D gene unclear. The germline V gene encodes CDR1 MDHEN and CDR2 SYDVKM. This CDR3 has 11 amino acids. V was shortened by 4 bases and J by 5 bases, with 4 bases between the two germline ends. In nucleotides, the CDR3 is TGTGCCAGCAGTTGGGAAGATACGCAGTATTTT. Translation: CASSWEDTQYF. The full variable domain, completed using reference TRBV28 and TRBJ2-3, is DVKVTQSSRYLVKRTGEKVFLECVQDMDHENMFWYRQDPGLGLRLIYFSYDVKMKEKGDIPEGYSVSREKKERFSLILESASTNQTSMYLCASSWEDTQYFGPGTRLTVL.

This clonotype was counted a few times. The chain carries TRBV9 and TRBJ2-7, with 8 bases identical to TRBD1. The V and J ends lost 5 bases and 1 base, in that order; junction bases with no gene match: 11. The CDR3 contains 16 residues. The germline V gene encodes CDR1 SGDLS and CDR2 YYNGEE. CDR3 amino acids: CASSISQGAKSYEQYF. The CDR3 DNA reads TGTGCCAGCAGTATATCCCAGGGGGCTAAGTCCTACGAGCAGTACTTC.

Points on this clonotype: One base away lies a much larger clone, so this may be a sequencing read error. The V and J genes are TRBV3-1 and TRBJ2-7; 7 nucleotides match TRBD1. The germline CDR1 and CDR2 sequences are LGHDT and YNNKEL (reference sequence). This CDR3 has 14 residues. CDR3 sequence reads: CASSHRDRDYGQYF. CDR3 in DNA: TGTGCCAGCAGCCACCGGGACAGAGACTACGGGCAGTACTTC.

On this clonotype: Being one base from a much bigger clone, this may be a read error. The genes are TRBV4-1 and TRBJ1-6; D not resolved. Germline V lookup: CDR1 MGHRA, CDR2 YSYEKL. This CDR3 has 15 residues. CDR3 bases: TGCGCCAGCAGCCAAGGGGCGGGGTATAGTTCACCCCTCCACTTT. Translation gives CASSQGAGYSSPLHF.

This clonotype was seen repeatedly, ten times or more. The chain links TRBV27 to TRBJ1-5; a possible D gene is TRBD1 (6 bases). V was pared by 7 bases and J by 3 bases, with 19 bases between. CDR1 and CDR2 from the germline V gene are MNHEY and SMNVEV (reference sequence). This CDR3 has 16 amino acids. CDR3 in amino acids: CASMGGGNLDNQPQHF. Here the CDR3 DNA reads TGTGCCAGCATGGGAGGGGGGAATTTGGACAATCAGCCCCAGCATTTT.

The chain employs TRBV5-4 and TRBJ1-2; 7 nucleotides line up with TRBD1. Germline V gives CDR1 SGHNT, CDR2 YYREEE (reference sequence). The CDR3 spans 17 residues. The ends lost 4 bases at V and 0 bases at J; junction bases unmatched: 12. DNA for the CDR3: TGTGCCAGCAGCAGAAGGACAGGCTCCCCAGCTAACTATGGCTACACCTTC. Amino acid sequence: CASSRRTGSPANYGYTF.

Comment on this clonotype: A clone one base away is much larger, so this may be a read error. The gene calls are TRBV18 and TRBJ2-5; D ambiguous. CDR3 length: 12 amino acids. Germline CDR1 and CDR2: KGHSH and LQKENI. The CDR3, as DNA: TGTGCCAGCTCACCAAACGAAGAGACCCGGTACTTC. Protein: CASSPNEETRYF.

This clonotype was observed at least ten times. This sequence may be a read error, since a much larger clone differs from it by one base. The chain's CDR3 is CASSCGFGGSAKNIQYF. The DNA for the CDR3 is TGTGCCAGCAGTTGCGGATTCGGAGGTTCGGCCAAAAACATTCAGTACTTC. The V gene is TRBV6-2 or TRBV6-3, the J gene TRBJ2-4; tentatively, D is TRBD2 (5 bases). Deletions cut 4 bases from V and 1 base from J, with 17 bases between. The V gene's germline CDR1 is MNHEY and CDR2 SVGEGT. The CDR3 loop spans 17 amino acids.

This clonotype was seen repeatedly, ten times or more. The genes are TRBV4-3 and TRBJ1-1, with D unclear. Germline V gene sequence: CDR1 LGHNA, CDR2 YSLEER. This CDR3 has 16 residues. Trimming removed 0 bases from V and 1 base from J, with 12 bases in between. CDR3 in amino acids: CASSQDKWYQNTEAFF. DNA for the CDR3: TGCGCCAGCAGCCAAGATAAATGGTACCAGAACACTGAAGCTTTCTTT.

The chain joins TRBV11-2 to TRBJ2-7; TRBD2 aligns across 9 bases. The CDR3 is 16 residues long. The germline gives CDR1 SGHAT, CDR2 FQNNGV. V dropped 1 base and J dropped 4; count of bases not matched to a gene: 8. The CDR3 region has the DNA TGTGCCAGCAGCTTAGGAGGTAGCGGGAGCGGGTACGAGCAGTACTTC. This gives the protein CASSLGGSGSGYEQYF.

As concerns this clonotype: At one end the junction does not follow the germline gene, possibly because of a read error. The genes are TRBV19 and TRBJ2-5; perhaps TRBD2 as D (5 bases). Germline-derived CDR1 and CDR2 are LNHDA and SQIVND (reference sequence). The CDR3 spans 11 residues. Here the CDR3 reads CASISGENQYF. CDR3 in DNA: TGTGCCAGTATATCCGGGGAGAACCAGTACTTC.

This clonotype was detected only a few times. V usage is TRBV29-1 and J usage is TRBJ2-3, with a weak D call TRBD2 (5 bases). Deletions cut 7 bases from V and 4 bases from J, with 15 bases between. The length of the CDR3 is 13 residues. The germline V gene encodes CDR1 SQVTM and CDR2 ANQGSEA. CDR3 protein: CSGRARAADTQYF. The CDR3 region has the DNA TGCAGCGGAAGGGCGCGGGCCGCAGATACGCAGTATTTT.

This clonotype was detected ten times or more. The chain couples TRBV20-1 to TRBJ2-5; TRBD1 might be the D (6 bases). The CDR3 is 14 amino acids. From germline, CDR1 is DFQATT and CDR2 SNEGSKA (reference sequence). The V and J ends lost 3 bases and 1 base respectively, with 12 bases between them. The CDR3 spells CSASPRTAQETQYF. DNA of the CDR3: TGCAGTGCTAGCCCCCGGACAGCCCAAGAGACCCAGTACTTC.

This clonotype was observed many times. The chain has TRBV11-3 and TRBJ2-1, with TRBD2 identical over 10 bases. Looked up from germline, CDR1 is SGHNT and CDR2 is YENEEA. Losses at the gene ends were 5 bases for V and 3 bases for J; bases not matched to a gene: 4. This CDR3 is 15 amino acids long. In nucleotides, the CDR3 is TGTGCCAGCAGCCTCGGGACTAGCGACTACAATGAGCAGTTCTTC. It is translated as CASSLGTSDYNEQFF.

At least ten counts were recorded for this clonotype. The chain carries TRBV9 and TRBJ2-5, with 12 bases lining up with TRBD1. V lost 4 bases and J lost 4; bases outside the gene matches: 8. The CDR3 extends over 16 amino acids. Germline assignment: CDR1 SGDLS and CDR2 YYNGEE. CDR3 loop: CASSPSGTGGGETQYF. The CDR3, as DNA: TGTGCCAGCAGCCCCTCCGGGACAGGGGGCGGAGAGACCCAGTACTTC.